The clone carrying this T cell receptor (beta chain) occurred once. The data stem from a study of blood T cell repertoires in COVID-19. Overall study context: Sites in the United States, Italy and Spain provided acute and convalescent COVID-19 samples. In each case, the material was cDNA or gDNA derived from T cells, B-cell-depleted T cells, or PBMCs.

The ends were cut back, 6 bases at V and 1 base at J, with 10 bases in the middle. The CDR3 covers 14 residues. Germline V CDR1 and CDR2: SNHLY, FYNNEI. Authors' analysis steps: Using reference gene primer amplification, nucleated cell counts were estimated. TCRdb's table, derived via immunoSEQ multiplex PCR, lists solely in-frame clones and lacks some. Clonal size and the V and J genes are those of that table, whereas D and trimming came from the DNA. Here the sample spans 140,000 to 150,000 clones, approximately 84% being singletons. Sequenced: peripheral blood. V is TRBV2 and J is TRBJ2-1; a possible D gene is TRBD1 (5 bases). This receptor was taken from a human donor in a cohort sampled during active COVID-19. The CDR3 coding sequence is TGTGCCAGCAGACTGACAGAATCCTACAATGAGCAGTTCTTC. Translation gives CASRLTESYNEQFF.